The 19 T cell receptor beta chains presented below share a single source sample, sequenced in a study of blood T cell repertoires in COVID-19. Generated by immunoSEQ multiplex PCR, the TCRdb table keeps only in-frame clones and is missing some. This sample has approximately 47,000 clones, with roughly four fifths found just once. The sample taken for sequencing was peripheral blood. These receptors originate from a man aged 55-75 years with acute or convalescent COVID-19.

The gene calls are TRBV6-1 and TRBJ1-5; 8 bases map to TRBD1. Germline values: CDR1 MNHNS, CDR2 SASEGT. J lost 0 bases, V lost 4 bases, and 5 bases had no gene match. CDR3 length equals 16 residues. CDR3 bases: TGTGCCAGCAGTGCAGACAGGGGATATAGCAATCAGCCCCAGCATTTT. It encodes CASSADRGYSNQPQHF.

This chain connects TRBV3-1 (or the pseudogene TRBV3-2) to TRBJ1-3; D remains unclear. The CDR3 loop spans 15 amino acids. Trimming stripped 1 base from V and 0 bases from J, with 7 bases between. CDR1 and CDR2 from the germline V gene are LGHDT and YNNKEL (reference sequence). CDR3 sequence: CASSQVGDSGNTIYF. The CDR3 DNA reads TGTGCCAGCAGCCAAGTCGGGGACTCTGGAAACACCATATATTTT.

The chain joins TRBV28 to TRBJ2-5, with 9 bases fitting TRBD1. The CDR3 loop spans 14 amino acids. The J segment lost 6 bases and the V segment lost 8 bases, leaving 10 bases of the junction unmatched. Germline V CDR1 and CDR2: MDHEN, SYDVKM. Here the CDR3 reads CASSTPGQGKTQYF. As DNA, the CDR3 is TGTGCCAGCTCCACCCCGGGACAGGGAAAGACCCAGTACTTC.

The chain uses TRBV5-6 and TRBJ1-2; D remains ambiguous. The V gene lost 0 bases and the J gene lost 4 bases, with 7 bases spanning the gap. Germline V gene sequence: CDR1 SGHDT, CDR2 YYEEEE. This CDR3 region has 13 residues. The CDR3 here is CASSLGSSYGYTF. The CDR3, as DNA: TGTGCCAGCAGCTTGGGAAGCTCCTATGGCTACACCTTC.

The V gene is TRBV3-1 (or the pseudogene TRBV3-2), the J gene TRBJ2-7, with D perhaps TRBD1 (6 bases). Germline CDR1 reads LGHDT; CDR2 reads YNNKEL (reference sequence). The CDR3 spans 16 residues. V lost 4 bases and J lost 3, with 19 bases in between. CDR3 coding DNA: TGTGCCAGCAGCCCCCAGGGGTCCAGGGGCGTCTACGAGCAGTACTTC. It translates to CASSPQGSRGVYEQYF.

The chain carries TRBV4-2 and TRBJ2-7; D not resolved. The germline V gene has CDR1 LGHNA and CDR2 YNFKEQ. V dropped 0 bases and J dropped 0 bases, with 6 bases sitting between them. CDR3 length: 14 residues. CDR3 sequence (DNA): TGTGCCAGCAGCCAAGATTTCCTCTCCTACGAGCAGTACTTC. It yields the protein CASSQDFLSYEQYF.

The rearrangement links TRBV15 to TRBJ2-6, with D tentatively TRBD1 (6 bases). V lost 1 base to trimming and J lost 0 bases, with 13 bases between them. Germline V gene sequence: CDR1 LNHNV, CDR2 YYDKDF (reference sequence). This CDR3 is built from 18 residues. For the CDR3, the DNA is TGTGCCACCAGCAGAGGGTGGACAGTAAGCTCTGGGGCCAACGTCCTGACTTTC. Its translation: CATSRGWTVSSGANVLTF.

The V gene is TRBV9, the J gene TRBJ1-1, with 9 bases identical to TRBD1. The V and J ends lost 4 bases and 7 bases, in that order; junction bases with no gene match: 8. Germline V CDR1 and CDR2: SGDLS, YYNGEE. There are 14 residues in the CDR3. The CDR3 nucleotides are TGTGCCAGCAGCCCTCTACAGGGGGCCCGTGAAGCTTTCTTT. Translation gives CASSPLQGAREAFF.

Turning to this clone: A read error may account for a junction end that differs from germline. In DNA, the CDR3 is TGTGCTAGCAGCTTGGGGGCTCCCCCAGATACGCAGTATTTT. Translated, it gives CASSLGAPPDTQYF. V gene TRBV7-7 combines with J gene TRBJ2-3; the D gene is possibly TRBD1 (6 bases). The CDR3 consists of 14 residues. Germline V gene data show CDR1 as SSHAT and CDR2 as FNYEAQ (reference sequence). Complete variable domain (other parts from reference TRBV7-7 and TRBJ2-3): GAGVSQSPRYKVTKRGQDVTLRCDPISSHATLYWYQQALGQGPEFLTYFNYEAQPDKSGLPSDRFSAERPEGSISTLTIQRTEQRDSAMYRCASSLGAPPDTQYFGPGTRLTVL.

This chain joins TRBV19 and TRBJ1-5; tentative D call: TRBD1 (5 bases). V lost 0 bases and J 5 bases, leaving 14 bases between the germline ends. Germline assignment: CDR1 LNHDA and CDR2 SQIVND (reference sequence). This CDR3 is 16 amino acids long. For the CDR3, the DNA is TGTGCCAGTAGTATAGATATTGACAGATACGATCAGCCCCAGCATTTT. Protein product: CASSIDIDRYDQPQHF.

V is TRBV7-9 and J is TRBJ2-3; TRBD2 agrees at 7 bases. V gave up 4 bases and J gave up 2 bases; unmatched junction bases: 6. Germline CDR1 SEHNR, CDR2 FQNEAQ (reference sequence). CDR3 length: 15 amino acids. The CDR3 spells CASSSLGGSTDTQYF. For the CDR3, the DNA is TGTGCCAGCAGCTCCCTCGGGGGGTCCACAGATACGCAGTATTTT. Using reference TRBV7-9 and TRBJ2-3 for the parts outside the CDR3, the full variable domain is DTGVSQNPRHKITKRGQNVTFRCDPISEHNRLYWYRQTLGQGPEFLTYFQNEAQLEKSRLLSDRFSAERPKGSFSTLEIQRTEQGDSAMYLCASSSLGGSTDTQYFGPGTRLTVL.

The J gene is TRBJ1-5, the V gene TRBV7-2; D remains unclear. The germline V gene has CDR1 SGHTA and CDR2 FQGNSA. This CDR3 has 15 amino acids. The V end was cut by 1 base, the J end by 5 bases, with 12 bases between. CDR3 coding DNA: TGTGCCAGCAGCTTAGTTTCCAACGGTTATCAGCCCCAGCATTTT. Protein: CASSLVSNGYQPQHF.

The chain uses TRBV5-1 and TRBJ1-3; 7 positions match TRBD1. The trim removed 4 bases at V and 2 bases at J, leaving 3 bases unmatched. This CDR3 spans 14 amino acids. CDR1 SGHRS and CDR2 YFSETQ come from the germline V gene. This CDR3 is CASSTGTAGNTIYF. CDR3 nucleotide sequence: TGCGCCAGCAGCACGGGGACAGCTGGAAACACCATATATTTT.

The chain combines TRBV10-3 with TRBJ1-2, with D possibly matching TRBD1 (6 bases). Per germline, CDR1 ENHRY and CDR2 SYGVKD. The CDR3 consists of 14 residues. Deletions cut 3 bases from V and 4 bases from J, with 12 bases between. The DNA of the CDR3 is TGTGCCATCAGTGAAGGGACACGGATCTATGGCTACACCTTC. It yields the protein CAISEGTRIYGYTF.

The chain employs TRBV6-5 and TRBJ1-1; TRBD1 agrees at 7 bases. Germline V lookup: CDR1 MNHEY, CDR2 SVGAGI. The V and J ends lost 4 bases and 4 bases, in that order; junction bases with no gene match: 6. The CDR3 is 14 amino acids. The CDR3 DNA sequence: TGTGCCAGCAGTTCCGGGACAGTTGGCACTGAAGCTTTCTTT. This encodes CASSSGTVGTEAFF.

The chain recombines TRBV7-2 with TRBJ2-6; the match to TRBD2 covers 16 bases. V trimming: 0 bases; J trimming: 1 base; junction bases outside the gene matches: 3. The CDR3 extends over 20 amino acids. Germline V gene data show CDR1 as SGHTA and CDR2 as FQGNSA. CDR3 DNA sequence: TGTGCCAGCAGCTTAGCGGGACTAGCGGGGGGGATTTCTGGGGCCAACGTCCTGACTTTC. It specifies CASSLAGLAGGISGANVLTF.

The V and J genes are TRBV3-1 (or the pseudogene TRBV3-2) and TRBJ1-1; the D is unclear. V gave up 4 bases and J gave up 2 bases, with 5 bases separating them. CDR1 LGHDT and CDR2 YNNKEL come from the germline V gene (reference sequence). The CDR3 consists of 12 residues. CDR3 in DNA: TGTGCCAGCAGCCTCGTCAACACTGAAGCTTTCTTT. This codes for CASSLVNTEAFF.

The J gene is TRBJ1-2, the V gene TRBV6-5; 7 bases map to TRBD1. Germline CDR1 is MNHEY and CDR2 is SVGAGI. The junction had 6 bases not matched to a gene; V was cut back by 0 bases and J by 8 bases. CDR3 length: 14 residues. The CDR3 nucleotides read TGTGCCAGCAGTTACTCGAGTCAGGGGGAAGGCTACACCTTC. Translation: CASSYSSQGEGYTF.

This rearrangement joins TRBV7-2 to TRBJ2-7; 7 nucleotides align to TRBD1. The V and J ends lost 5 bases and 4 bases, in that order; junction bases with no gene match: 5. Germline V lookup: CDR1 SGHTA, CDR2 FQGNSA. The CDR3 extends over 13 amino acids. The CDR3 region is CASSPGQSYEQYF. The CDR3 coding sequence is TGTGCCAGCAGCCCGGGACAGAGTTACGAGCAGTACTTC.